The 9 T cell receptor beta chains in this list originate from one sample, sequenced in a study of shared clonotypes between healthy human individuals. Profiled with immunoSEQ multiplex PCR; TCRdb holds only in-frame clones, not every one. The data contain approximately 2.5 million clones, approximately 93% of them singletons. Input material: naive CD4+ T cells from PBMCs. Subset of the sample: CD45RA+ positively selected. The receptors were gathered from a man younger than 35 in good health. Some clones in this sample may be carry-over from other donors' samples.

In regard to this clone: At the DNA level, this CDR3 is encoded by other sequences in the same sample as well. This chain uses TRBV30 with TRBJ1-1; D not resolved. Trimming removed 0 bases from V and 2 bases from J, with 7 bases in between. Germline V lookup: CDR1 GTSNPN, CDR2 SVGIG (reference sequence). The length of the CDR3 is 13 residues. The CDR3 reads CAWSVRRNTEAFF. CDR3 DNA: TGTGCCTGGAGTGTACGTAGAAACACTGAAGCTTTCTTT.

This chain uses TRBV27 with TRBJ1-2; 8 bases map to TRBD1. Germline loops: CDR1 MNHEY, CDR2 SMNVEV (reference sequence). The CDR3 sequence is 13 residues long. The junction had 3 bases not matched to a gene; V was cut back by 5 bases and J by 4 bases. The CDR3 DNA sequence: TGTGCCAGCAGTCAGACAGGGGCCTATGGCTACACCTTC. Its protein product is CASSQTGAYGYTF.

The CDR3 DNA sequence: TGTGCCAGCAGCTTAGATTTTTATTCACCCCTCCACTTT. Protein product: CASSLDFYSPLHF. The V and J genes are TRBV11-2 and TRBJ1-6; the D is unclear. V was cut by 0 bases and J by 8 bases, with 5 bases left in between. The CDR3 is 13 amino acids. In germline, CDR1 is SGHAT, CDR2 FQNNGV.

With respect to this clone: Other DNA sequences in the same sample also yield this CDR3. The chain recombines TRBV5-1 with TRBJ1-2, with TRBD1 as a possible D gene (5 bases). Germline loops: CDR1 SGHRS, CDR2 YFSETQ. V was cut by 0 bases and J by 3 bases, with 9 bases left in between. The CDR3 has 14 amino acids. CDR3 region: CASSLAPGDYGYTF. Written as DNA, the CDR3 is TGCGCCAGCAGCTTGGCTCCGGGGGACTATGGCTACACCTTC.

This chain links TRBV18 with TRBJ2-1; D is perhaps TRBD2 (6 bases). This CDR3 has 15 residues. Germline assignment: CDR1 KGHSH and CDR2 LQKENI. Trimming cost V 3 bases and J 2 bases, with 11 bases left between them. The CDR3 DNA sequence: TGTGCCAGCTCACCCTCGCGGGATACCTACAATGAGCAGTTCTTC. It encodes CASSPSRDTYNEQFF.

The rearrangement links TRBV7-3 to TRBJ2-1; possibly TRBD1 or TRBD2 for D (5 bases each). V dropped 2 bases and J dropped 5 bases, with 13 bases sitting between them. The CDR3 length is 15 residues. Germline V gives CDR1 SGHTA, CDR2 FQGTGA. CDR3 sequence: CASSLYGTANNEQFF. The CDR3 DNA reads as TGTGCCAGCAGCTTATATGGGACGGCTAACAATGAGCAGTTCTTC.

The chain carries TRBV25-1 and TRBJ1-2; D is perhaps TRBD1 (5 bases). The CDR3 loop spans 14 amino acids. Germline CDR1 and CDR2: MGHDK and SYGVNS. V lost 5 bases to trimming and J lost 8 bases, with 18 bases between them. The CDR3 region has the DNA TGTGCCAGCAGTCCTCCTATAGGGGAGATCGGCTACACCTTC. It codes for CASSPPIGEIGYTF.

The V and J genes are TRBV12-2 and TRBJ1-1; the listed D gene, TRBD1, was not tested against the DNA. TRBV12-2 represents a pseudogene. This CDR3 is 17 amino acids long. CDR3 nucleotide sequence: TGTGCAAGTCGCTTAGACCGGCGGGTACAGGGGAACACTGAAGCTTTCTTT. This codes for CASRLDRRVQGNTEAFF.

Turning to this clone: This specimen includes other DNA sequences encoding the same CDR3. The chain joins TRBV28 to TRBJ2-2, with D unclear. V lost 2 bases and J 6 bases, leaving 4 bases between the germline ends. This CDR3 has 12 amino acids. Germline V lookup: CDR1 MDHEN, CDR2 SYDVKM. The CDR3 DNA follows: TGTGCCAGCAGTTTAGGACCCGGGGAGCTGTTTTTT. It is translated as CASSLGPGELFF.